This note documents a single T cell receptor (beta chain) sequence. Its antigen remains unidentified. Amplification used 60 Vbeta primers and 13 Jbeta primers. TCRdb's table, derived via immunoSEQ multiplex PCR, lists solely in-frame clones and lacks some. Of 240,000 or so clones detected, around 81% appear once; the ten largest clones hold 7% to 9%. This sample was included in a study of cytomegalovirus exposure and HLA in healthy donors. Study-level findings and limits: 164 TCR beta chains were listed as cytomegalovirus-associated.

The sequencing sample was made of PBMCs. The sequence was collected from a woman in her fifties or sixties in good health and CMV-seropositive.

In DNA form, the CDR3 reads TGTGCCAGCTCACCAGGGACAGGCTCCTCCTCTGGAAACACCATATATTTT. This gives the protein CASSPGTGSSSGNTIYF. This sequence joins TRBV18 and TRBJ1-3; 8 bases are a match to TRBD1. Unmatched junction bases numbered 6, after V lost 2 bases and J lost 0 bases. This CDR3 spans 17 amino acids. Germline values: CDR1 KGHSH, CDR2 LQKENI. The whole variable domain, filled in from reference TRBV18 and TRBJ1-3, reads NAGVMQNPRHLVRRRGQEARLRCSPMKGHSHVYWYRQLPEEGLKFMVYLQKENIIDESGMPKERFSAEFPKEGPSILRIQQVVRGDSAAYFCASSPGTGSSSGNTIYFGEGSWLTVV.